These T cell receptor beta chains were read from a single sample in a study of blood T cell repertoires in COVID-19. Generated by immunoSEQ multiplex PCR, the TCRdb table keeps only in-frame clones and is missing some. The table includes roughly 130,000 clones, roughly nine tenths detected once. The specimen sequenced was peripheral blood. Receptors were obtained from a man aged 50 to 60 with active COVID-19. Each CDR3 is given with its conserved first and last residue. The order of the fields is clone size, J gene, D gene, V gene, CDR3 DNA, CDR3 protein. D genes are given only for firm matches. Part of the rows lack a size; the others show once, few, many or a class for expanded clones.

clone_size: NA
j_call: TRBJ1-4
d_call: TRBD1
v_call: TRBV4-1
cdr3_nt: TGCGCCAGCAGCTCAGGGACAGGGACAACTAATGAAAAACTGTTTTTT
cdr3_aa: CASSSGTGTTNEKLFF

clone_size: NA
j_call: TRBJ1-2
d_call: TRBD1
v_call: TRBV12-3/TRBV12-4
cdr3_nt: TGTGCCAGCAGACAGGGACAGGGGAATGGCTACACCTTC
cdr3_aa: CASRQGQGNGYTF

clone_size: NA
j_call: TRBJ2-3
d_call: TRBD2
v_call: TRBV6-5
cdr3_nt: TGTGCCCTCGGCGCTAGCGGTATTGCGGATACGCAGTATTTT
cdr3_aa: CALGASGIADTQYF

clone_size: NA
j_call: TRBJ2-5
d_call: NA
v_call: TRBV7-2
cdr3_nt: TGTGCCAGCAGCTTAACACTAGCCGGAGAGACCCAGTACTTC
cdr3_aa: CASSLTLAGETQYF

clone_size: once
j_call: TRBJ1-1
d_call: TRBD1
v_call: TRBV11-2
cdr3_nt: TGTGCCAGCAGCACAGGGGCGGGCACTGAAGCTTTCTTT
cdr3_aa: CASSTGAGTEAFF

clone_size: NA
j_call: TRBJ1-5
d_call: TRBD1
v_call: TRBV19
cdr3_nt: TGTGCCAGTAGTATCGACGGGACAGGCAATCAGCCCCAGCATTTT
cdr3_aa: CASSIDGTGNQPQHF

clone_size: NA
j_call: TRBJ1-5
d_call: TRBD1
v_call: TRBV7-3
cdr3_nt: TGTGCCAGCAGCCCTACCGACAGGGGGCGCGTGGGTAGGCCCCAGCATTTT
cdr3_aa: CASSPTDRGRVGRPQHF

clone_size: NA
j_call: TRBJ2-3
d_call: TRBD2
v_call: TRBV7-9
cdr3_nt: TGTGCCAGCAGCTCCGCCGGGGGGGAGGGCCCCACAGATACGCAGTATTTT
cdr3_aa: CASSSAGGEGPTDTQYF

clone_size: NA
j_call: TRBJ1-6
d_call: NA
v_call: TRBV2
cdr3_nt: TGTGCCAGCAGTGAAGCACCTACAGGGTTGGGCTCACCCCTCCACTTT
cdr3_aa: CASSEAPTGLGSPLHF

clone_size: NA
j_call: TRBJ2-2
d_call: NA
v_call: TRBV5-5
cdr3_nt: TGTGCCAGCAGCTTAGGGGGAAATACCGGGGAGCTGTTTTTT
cdr3_aa: CASSLGGNTGELFF

clone_size: NA
j_call: TRBJ1-2
d_call: NA
v_call: TRBV5-4
cdr3_nt: TGTGCCAGCAGCTTGGACGGGGACTATGGCTACACCTTC
cdr3_aa: CASSLDGDYGYTF

clone_size: NA
j_call: TRBJ2-3
d_call: TRBD2
v_call: TRBV5-1
cdr3_nt: TGCGCCAGCAGCTTGGCTAGCGGACCAGATACGCAGTATTTT
cdr3_aa: CASSLASGPDTQYF

clone_size: NA
j_call: TRBJ1-5
d_call: NA
v_call: TRBV21-1
cdr3_nt: TGTGCCAGCAGACCACCTACACCTACAGGGGGCCGGGATCAGCCCCAGCATTTT
cdr3_aa: CASRPPTPTGGRDQPQHF

clone_size: NA
j_call: TRBJ1-1
d_call: NA
v_call: TRBV2
cdr3_nt: TGTGCCAGCAGGGAAAGGCGTACAGTGAACACTGAAGCTTTCTTT
cdr3_aa: CASRERRTVNTEAFF

clone_size: NA
j_call: TRBJ2-3
d_call: TRBD2
v_call: TRBV24-1
cdr3_nt: TGTGCCACCAGTGATTTCGTAGCGGGAGACGGCACAGATACGCAGTATTTT
cdr3_aa: CATSDFVAGDGTDTQYF

clone_size: NA
j_call: TRBJ1-2
d_call: NA
v_call: TRBV5-6
cdr3_nt: TGTGCCAGCAGCCTGGACGGGACAACCTATGGCTACACCTTC
cdr3_aa: CASSLDGTTYGYTF

clone_size: NA
j_call: TRBJ2-3
d_call: TRBD1
v_call: TRBV18
cdr3_nt: TGTGCCAGCTCACCAGGCGCAGGGGGCGGCACAGATACGCAGTATTTT
cdr3_aa: CASSPGAGGGTDTQYF

clone_size: NA
j_call: TRBJ2-5
d_call: TRBD2
v_call: TRBV7-9
cdr3_nt: TGTGCCAGCAGCTTGACTAGCGGGACGGAGACCCAGTACTTC
cdr3_aa: CASSLTSGTETQYF

clone_size: NA
j_call: TRBJ2-2
d_call: NA
v_call: TRBV18
cdr3_nt: TGTGCCAGCTCACCACCGAACAGGGTCCTGACGAACACCGGGGAGCTGTTTTTT
cdr3_aa: CASSPPNRVLTNTGELFF

clone_size: NA
j_call: TRBJ2-1
d_call: TRBD1
v_call: TRBV11-2
cdr3_nt: TGTGCCAGCAGCTTAGAAGGACAGGGGGGCTACAATGAGCAGTTCTTC
cdr3_aa: CASSLEGQGGYNEQFF

clone_size: NA
j_call: TRBJ2-1
d_call: TRBD1
v_call: TRBV7-3
cdr3_nt: TGTGCCAGCAGCTTCAGGGGGCAGGGTGAGCAGTTCTTC
cdr3_aa: CASSFRGQGEQFF

clone_size: NA
j_call: TRBJ2-1
d_call: TRBD2
v_call: TRBV29-1
cdr3_nt: TGCAGCGTATCGTACGGACTAGCGGGGGGTAACAATGAGCAGTTCTTC
cdr3_aa: CSVSYGLAGGNNEQFF